This TCR beta chain was sequenced during a study of graft-versus-host responses after intestinal transplantation. Whole-study findings and limits: High graft-versus-host to host-versus-graft clonal ratios were seen in allografts of patients with graft-donor T cell macrochimerism. GvH clones surfaced in recipient marrow, some emerging earlier in ileum or blood.

Data came from immunoSEQ multiplex PCR; TCRdb stores just in-frame clones and leaves some out. This table holds roughly 120,000 clones, just under 95% found once. About this clone: Its specificity is not known.

The length of the CDR3 is 15 residues. V was cut by 1 base and J by 6 bases, with 12 bases left in between. The germline gives CDR1 SNHLY, CDR2 FYNNEI. Sample: unstimulated CD8+ T cells sorted from spleen or lymph node cells, taken before transplant. The sequence was obtained from a human donor who was the organ donor for an intestinal transplant. The gene calls are TRBV2 and TRBJ2-2; D is unclear. CDR3 protein: CASSEGPPGAGELFF. CDR3 bases: TGTGCCAGCAGTGAAGGACCTCCTGGGGCCGGGGAGCTGTTTTTT.